Listed below are T cell receptor beta chains from one sample, sequenced in a study of response to subunit inactivated influenza vaccine. TCRdb fed the RT-PCR reads into MiXCR, producing one record per CDR3 protein. This sample has around 570,000 distinct CDR3 sequences; 11% occur once, and the top ten carry approximately 9.9%. The same sample was also studied in work on T cells expressing NK-cell markers.

This sample comprised PBMCs from blood, obtained on the day of vaccination. Source of these receptors: a man aged 50-59 years who received an inactivated influenza vaccine. CDR3s include the opening cysteine and the closing phenylalanine or tryptophan. The D gene is left open where the match is weak. Size is omitted from some rows. Given values are once, few, many or a class for expanded clones.

j_gene: TRBJ2-2
abundance: many
v_gene: TRBV6-5
d_gene: .
CDR3nt: TGTGCCAGCAGTTACTCGACAGGTGCCGGGGAGCTGTTTTTT
CDR3aa: CASSYSTGAGELFF

j_gene: TRBJ2-1
abundance: few
v_gene: TRBV4-3
d_gene: .
CDR3nt: TGCGCCAGCAGCCGGACTGGACCTTACAATGAGCAGTTCTTC
CDR3aa: CASSRTGPYNEQFF

j_gene: TRBJ1-2
abundance: many
v_gene: TRBV2
d_gene: .
CDR3nt: TGTGCCAGCAGTTGGGACGGACCAGGAGACAACTATGGCTACACCTTC
CDR3aa: CASSWDGPGDNYGYTF

j_gene: TRBJ2-3
abundance: many
v_gene: TRBV5-6
d_gene: .
CDR3nt: TGTGCCAGCAGCTTGGTCTCGGGGACAGATACGCAGTATTTT
CDR3aa: CASSLVSGTDTQYF

j_gene: TRBJ2-1
abundance: many
v_gene: TRBV20-1
d_gene: .
CDR3nt: TGCAGTGCTAGGGGGGATAGCACTGAGCAGTTCTTC
CDR3aa: CSARGDSTEQFF

j_gene: TRBJ2-1
abundance: few
v_gene: TRBV3-1
d_gene: TRBD2
CDR3nt: TGTGCCAGCAGCCAAGCCCCGGGGGGGCCACGCGAGCAGTTCTTC
CDR3aa: CASSQAPGGPREQFF

j_gene: TRBJ2-3
abundance: .
v_gene: TRBV30
d_gene: .
CDR3nt: TGTGCCTGGAGTGTTGGCTACGGCACAGATACGCAGTATTTT
CDR3aa: CAWSVGYGTDTQYF

j_gene: TRBJ2-3
abundance: .
v_gene: TRBV2
d_gene: TRBD2
CDR3nt: TGTGCCAGCAGCCAAGCGGGAGGGGACACAGATACGCAGTATTTT
CDR3aa: CASSQAGGDTDTQYF

j_gene: TRBJ2-7
abundance: .
v_gene: TRBV7-2
d_gene: .
CDR3nt: TGTGCCAGCAGCTTAGTACCGACCGAGCAGTACTTC
CDR3aa: CASSLVPTEQYF

j_gene: TRBJ2-1
abundance: .
v_gene: TRBV15
d_gene: .
CDR3nt: TGTGCCACCAGCCGGGACACTAACAATGAGCAGTTCTTC
CDR3aa: CATSRDTNNEQFF

j_gene: TRBJ2-7
abundance: many
v_gene: TRBV12-3/TRBV12-4
d_gene: .
CDR3nt: TGTGCCAGGGCCACCCTCTACGAGCAGTACTTC
CDR3aa: CARATLYEQYF

j_gene: TRBJ2-5
abundance: .
v_gene: TRBV15
d_gene: .
CDR3nt: TGTGCCACCAGCAGAGTGGCAGGACCTTGGGAGACCCAGTACTTC
CDR3aa: CATSRVAGPWETQYF

j_gene: TRBJ2-2
abundance: many
v_gene: TRBV4-3
d_gene: TRBD1
CDR3nt: TGCGCCAGCAGCCCAACTGACAGGGCTAACACCGGGGAGCTGTTTTTT
CDR3aa: CASSPTDRANTGELFF

j_gene: TRBJ2-5
abundance: few
v_gene: TRBV28
d_gene: TRBD2
CDR3nt: TGTGCCAGCAGTTTACGCTTAACTAGCGGGAGGGCTGGTACTTACCAAGAGACCCAGTACTTC
CDR3aa: CASSLRLTSGRAGTYQETQYF

j_gene: TRBJ1-2
abundance: few
v_gene: TRBV29-1
d_gene: .
CDR3nt: TGCAGCGTTGAGGGTAGAGTAAACTATGGCTACACCTTC
CDR3aa: CSVEGRVNYGYTF

j_gene: TRBJ1-1
abundance: many
v_gene: TRBV11-2
d_gene: .
CDR3nt: TGTGCCAGCAGCTTCGTGGGGGGCTTGGGCACTGAAGCTTTCTTT
CDR3aa: CASSFVGGLGTEAFF

j_gene: TRBJ2-5
abundance: few
v_gene: TRBV5-1
d_gene: TRBD2
CDR3nt: TGCGCCAGCAGCTCGGGACTAGCAGAGGAGACCCAGTACTTC
CDR3aa: CASSSGLAEETQYF

j_gene: TRBJ1-2
abundance: few
v_gene: TRBV7-2
d_gene: .
CDR3nt: TGTGCCAGCAGCGCGGGTACATGGAGCTATGGCTACACCTTC
CDR3aa: CASSAGTWSYGYTF

j_gene: TRBJ2-6
abundance: few
v_gene: TRBV29-1
d_gene: .
CDR3nt: TGCAGCGTTGAAGGTGGTCCAGGGACCGGGGCCAACGTCCTGACTTTC
CDR3aa: CSVEGGPGTGANVLTF

j_gene: TRBJ2-5
abundance: .
v_gene: TRBV10-2
d_gene: .
CDR3nt: TGCGCCAGCAGTCGGAGGGTGGAAGAGACCCAGTACTTC
CDR3aa: CASSRRVEETQYF

j_gene: TRBJ2-4
abundance: .
v_gene: TRBV20-1
d_gene: TRBD2
CDR3nt: TGCAGTGCTAGAGTTAATTGGGGGCTAGCGGGAGCGGGGAACATTCAGTACTTC
CDR3aa: CSARVNWGLAGAGNIQYF

j_gene: TRBJ2-5
abundance: .
v_gene: TRBV5-6
d_gene: TRBD2
CDR3nt: TGTGCCAGCAGCTTCAGACTAGCGGGAGGAGAGACCCAGTACTTC
CDR3aa: CASSFRLAGGETQYF

j_gene: TRBJ2-1
abundance: few
v_gene: TRBV19
d_gene: TRBD2
CDR3nt: TGTGCCAGTAGTCCCGGGACTAGCGGGGGGGCCGTATCCTACAATGAGCAGTTCTTC
CDR3aa: CASSPGTSGGAVSYNEQFF

j_gene: TRBJ1-1
abundance: many
v_gene: TRBV12-3/TRBV12-4
d_gene: .
CDR3nt: TGTGCCAGCAGTGGGAGACCCGGGGGAACTGAAGCTTTCTTT
CDR3aa: CASSGRPGGTEAFF

j_gene: TRBJ2-7
abundance: .
v_gene: TRBV5-6
d_gene: .
CDR3nt: TGTGCCAGCAGAGCCGCGGGCCTGACCTACGAGCAGTACTTC
CDR3aa: CASRAAGLTYEQYF